This T cell receptor beta chain was found in a study of shared clonotypes between healthy human individuals. The table lists this clone with a count of one. Its antigen is undetermined. Overall study findings and caveats: Among donors, sharing of clonotypes was expected to be affected by sequencing depth.

Measured with immunoSEQ multiplex PCR; TCRdb has only the in-frame clones, and not every one. The sample has around 2.1 million clones; roughly 91% are singletons. Naive CD8 isolation took CD45RO-negative cells positively selected for CCR7 and excluded terminally differentiated effector memory CD45RA+ cells. The sequence came from a man younger than 30 in good health. Some clones in this sample may be carry-over from other donors' samples. The specimen sequenced was naive CD8+ T cells from PBMCs.

The chain's CDR3 is CASGGLVGGELFF. The CDR3 bases are TGTGCCAGTGGGGGACTAGTCGGCGGGGAGCTGTTTTTT. This chain joins TRBV19 and TRBJ2-2; 8 bases are shared with TRBD2. Germline-derived CDR1 and CDR2 are LNHDA and SQIVND (reference sequence). This CDR3 is 13 amino acids long. V was pared by 8 bases and J by 7 bases, with 6 bases of the junction left unmatched.